A single sample is the source of the 10 T cell receptor beta chains below, sequenced in a study of OX40 agonist ivuxolimab in advanced cancers. Clones were read by immunoSEQ multiplex PCR, and TCRdb kept only the in-frame ones, dropping some. The top ten clones hold around 2% of a sample with about 51,000 clones, about 78% of them seen once. Specimen: CD4+ or CD8+ T cells sorted from blood, collected in a trial of the OX40 agonist ivuxolimab. The receptors were sampled from an adult with an advanced solid tumor such as melanoma, head and neck, liver or kidney cancer.

The V and J genes are TRBV19 and TRBJ2-3; D might be TRBD2 (6 bases). Germline V gives CDR1 LNHDA, CDR2 SQIVND (reference sequence). CDR3 size: 14 residues. Trimming stripped 5 bases from V and 2 bases from J, with 11 bases between. CDR3 nucleotides: TGTGCCAGTAGTCTCCGGGAGTCCACAGATACGCAGTATTTT. This translates into CASSLRESTDTQYF.

The rearrangement uses TRBV7-9 and TRBJ2-2; D is perhaps TRBD1 or TRBD2 (5 bases each). The CDR3 loop spans 14 amino acids. The ends were cut back, 0 bases at V and 7 bases at J, with 9 bases in the middle. Germline CDR1 is SEHNR and CDR2 is FQNEAQ (reference sequence). CDR3 nucleotides: TGTGCCAGCAGCTTAGCGTGGGGGTTCGGGGAGCTGTTTTTT. The encoded protein is CASSLAWGFGELFF.

V is TRBV5-1 and J is TRBJ2-5; D gene unclear. Germline CDR1 SGHRS, CDR2 YFSETQ. The CDR3 is 15 amino acids. With 1 base removed from V and 1 base from J, the gap between germline ends came to 11 bases. CDR3 protein: CASSLILATQETQYF. CDR3 DNA sequence: TGCGCCAGCAGCTTGATTTTGGCCACCCAAGAGACCCAGTACTTC.

The chain combines TRBV29-1 with TRBJ2-3, with no clear D. Germline CDR1 reads SQVTM; CDR2 reads ANQGSEA. Trimming pared 1 base from V and 1 base from J, leaving 6 bases between. This CDR3 contains 13 residues. CDR3 amino acids: CSVEASGTDTQYF. In DNA, the CDR3 is TGCAGCGTTGAAGCCAGCGGCACAGATACGCAGTATTTT.

The table lists this clone with a few counts. The gene calls are TRBV19 and TRBJ1-5; D uncertain. The V and J ends lost 3 bases and 2 bases respectively, with 8 bases between them. Looked up from germline, CDR1 is LNHDA and CDR2 is SQIVND (reference sequence). The CDR3 is made up of 14 amino acids. The CDR3 sequence is CASSISEGNQPQHF. Here the CDR3 DNA reads TGTGCCAGTAGTATTTCGGAGGGCAATCAGCCCCAGCATTTT. Drawing the rest from reference TRBV19 and TRBJ1-5, the complete variable domain is DGGITQSPKYLFRKEGQNVTLSCEQNLNHDAMYWYRQDPGQGLRLIYYSQIVNDFQKGDIAEGYSVSREKKESFPLTVTSAQKNPTAFYLCASSISEGNQPQHFGDGTRLSIL.

The CDR3: CATTRLRGDQPQHF. DNA of the CDR3: TGTGCCACTACCAGACTCCGAGGGGATCAGCCCCAGCATTTT. The rearrangement uses TRBV19 and TRBJ1-5; a possible D gene is TRBD1 (5 bases). Germline CDR1 and CDR2: LNHDA and SQIVND (reference sequence). This CDR3 comprises 14 residues. Between the trimmed V and J ends, which lost 10 bases and 5 bases, there was a span of 18 bases.

Note on this clone: A far larger clone is just one base off, so this is likely a read error. Additional DNA sequences in this sample encode the identical CDR3. The CDR3 here is CASSSEGGYTF. In nucleotides, the CDR3 is TGTGCCAGCAGTTCGGAGGGTGGTTACACCTTC. This chain uses TRBV6-6 with TRBJ1-2; D gene uncertain. The V gene lost 4 bases and the J gene lost 11 bases, with 11 bases spanning the gap. The length of the CDR3 is 11 residues. Germline CDR1 is MNHNY and CDR2 is SVGAGI (reference sequence).

This clone was recorded a few times. The V call is TRBV14, the J call TRBJ1-5; the D gene is possibly TRBD1 (5 bases). Looked up from germline, CDR1 is SGHDN and CDR2 is FVKESK. The CDR3 is made up of 13 amino acids. V lost 6 bases, J lost 3 bases, and 9 bases lay in between. CDR3 DNA: TGTGCCAGCAGTCAGGGACTCAATCAGCCCCAGCATTTT. The encoded protein is CASSQGLNQPQHF.

This rearrangement joins TRBV6-5 to TRBJ2-5; 7 bases are a match to TRBD2. The CDR3 contains 14 residues. CDR1 MNHEY and CDR2 SVGAGI come from the germline V gene. Trimming cost V 5 bases and J 1 base; bases outside gene matches: 4. The DNA of the CDR3 is TGTGCCAGCAGTCAGACTAGCCCCCAAGAGACCCAGTACTTC. It codes for CASSQTSPQETQYF.

Comments on this clone: This CDR3 is also generated by other DNA sequences in the sample. This chain joins TRBV5-1 and TRBJ2-7, with D hard to call. CDR3 length: 13 residues. CDR1 is SGHRS, CDR2 YFSETQ, per germline. V was trimmed by 0 bases and J by 2 bases, leaving 6 bases between them. The CDR3 bases are TGCGCCAGCAGCTTGGACGGAGCCTACGAGCAGTACTTC. Encoded protein: CASSLDGAYEQYF.